This T cell receptor beta chain derives from a study of T cells expressing NK-cell markers. Per germline, CDR1 SGHDT and CDR2 YYEEEE. The CDR3 spans 15 residues. UMIs were included in TCR beta cDNA generated by 5'RACE template switching. TCRdb re-called the 5' RACE reads and gives one entry per CDR3 protein, without DNA. This listing includes 200,000 to 300,000 distinct CDR3 sequences. The rearrangement links TRBV5-6 to TRBJ2-7. The sequence was collected from a woman between 18 and 69 years old in good health. Sample: blood T cells: a sorted CD56 or NKG2C T cell subset, CD4+ or CD8+ T cells, or bulk PBMC T cells (not recorded which). The CDR3 loop reads CASSFDVGPSVEQYF.